These T cell receptor beta chains were read from a single sample in a study of technical replicates of blood from four donors. Produced via immunoSEQ multiplex PCR; TCRdb's table is partial and in-frame only. The table shows 75,000 to 80,000 clones, with 85% to 95% occurring only once. The material sequenced was T cells isolated from PBMCs. These receptors all come from a human donor in good health. Both conserved end residues are part of each CDR3.

J gene | V gene | CDR3 protein
TRBJ1-3 | TRBV5-5 | CASSLQGGENTIYF
TRBJ1-4 | TRBV28 | CASGQGNEKLFF
TRBJ1-3 | TRBV29-1 | CSVIRGARNTIYF
TRBJ2-7 | TRBV7-8 | CASGYGYEQYF
TRBJ2-7 | TRBV6-1 | CASSVGADLIDEQYF
TRBJ2-2 | TRBV9 | CASSVARRGANTGELFF
TRBJ2-7 | TRBV28 | CASSPEDRLWSSYEQYF
TRBJ2-5 | TRBV7-3 | CASSLTPVAPGETQYF
TRBJ2-7 | TRBV11-2 | CASSLGRRYEQYF
TRBJ2-3 | TRBV7-7 | CASSLLADRTDTQYF
TRBJ2-1 | TRBV4-1 | CASSQDGRTSGFDEQFF
TRBJ2-1 | TRBV7-6 | CASSFTGENEQFF
TRBJ2-2 | TRBV28 | CASSLPGYTGELFF
TRBJ2-1 | TRBV2 | CAGEGGLYNEQFF
TRBJ1-1 | TRBV25-1 | CASSQGTTEAFF
TRBJ2-7 | TRBV6-1 | CASSEIVAGIYEQYF
TRBJ2-7 | TRBV2 | CASRTDRDEQYF
TRBJ1-1 | TRBV2 | CASKLGVTEAFF
TRBJ1-5 | TRBV27 | CASSLLSQSNQPQHF
TRBJ2-7 | TRBV10-3 | CAISEPGQGHYEQYF
TRBJ1-2 | TRBV6-1 | CASSDRWTGNGYTF
TRBJ2-5 | TRBV29-1 | CSVEGLGPETQYF
TRBJ2-1 | TRBV6-5 | CASSYTPSGSYNEQFF
TRBJ1-5 | TRBV28 | CASSLARASNQPQHF
TRBJ1-1 | TRBV5-5 | CASSPWTGGAPEAFF
TRBJ2-7 | TRBV9 | CASSVAGAVHEQYF
TRBJ2-7 | TRBV7-8 | CASSLVSTREGGAQYF
TRBJ2-5 | TRBV29-1 | CSAEGTSGRLAQYF